The present T cell receptor (beta chain) was sequenced within a study of cytomegalovirus exposure and HLA in healthy donors. With 60 Vbeta and 13 Jbeta primers, the PCR was carried out. Generated by immunoSEQ multiplex PCR, the TCRdb table keeps only in-frame clones and is missing some. Of around 130,000 clones listed, about two thirds are singletons. Material: PBMCs. The sequence was obtained from a human donor in good health.

The CDR3, as DNA: TGTGCCAGCATAGGGAGTGATACGCAGTATTTT. The encoded protein is CASIGSDTQYF. The chain recombines TRBV2 with TRBJ2-3; the D gene is possibly TRBD2 (5 bases). Between the trimmed V and J ends, which lost 7 bases and 6 bases, there was a span of 8 bases. The CDR3 contains 11 residues. Germline CDR1 and CDR2: SNHLY and FYNNEI. The variable domain in full, with the rest retrieved from reference TRBV2 and TRBJ2-3, is EPEVTQTPSHQVTQMGQEVILRCVPISNHLYFYWYRQILGQKVEFLVSFYNNEISEKSEIFDDQFSVERPDGSNFTLKIRSTKLEDSAMYFCASIGSDTQYFGPGTRLTVL.